This is a list of T cell receptor beta chains from one sample in a study of T cell responses to AZD1222 COVID-19 vaccine. Sequenced by immunoSEQ multiplex PCR; TCRdb stores in-frame clones only, minus some. The sample shows roughly 70,000 clones, roughly 78% of them seen only once. The sample consisted of peripheral blood, taken on day 0 of MenACWY control vaccination. The receptors were gathered from an adult in good health. CDR3s include the opening cysteine and the closing phenylalanine or tryptophan. D genes are given only for firm matches. Size values are once, few and many counts, or a class for expanded clones, and some rows have none.

size: .
J: TRBJ1-2
V: TRBV1
D: .
DNA: TGCACCAGCAGCTCGGCCTGTAGGTATGGCTACACCTTC
CDR3: CTSSSACRYGYTF

size: medium-sized
J: TRBJ2-1
V: TRBV19
D: .
DNA: TGTGCCAGTAGTATGCCACAGGGTGAGCCTTCGGAGGGTGAGCAGTTCTTC
CDR3: CASSMPQGEPSEGEQFF

size: .
J: TRBJ2-1
V: TRBV27
D: .
DNA: TGTGCCAGCAGCCCTCCCGGGTGGAGTGAGCAGTTCTTC
CDR3: CASSPPGWSEQFF

size: .
J: TRBJ1-4
V: TRBV4-3
D: .
DNA: TGCGCCAGCAGCCAAGTTTCCCCTTCGGGGGAAAAACTGTTTTTT
CDR3: CASSQVSPSGEKLFF

size: .
J: TRBJ2-7
V: TRBV6-6
D: TRBD1
DNA: TGTGCCAGCAGAAACTCGACAGGGGGGTCCTACGAGCAGTACTTC
CDR3: CASRNSTGGSYEQYF

size: few
J: TRBJ2-5
V: TRBV5-8
D: .
DNA: TGTGCCAGCAGCTCGACAGGGAGGAAGACCCAGTACTTC
CDR3: CASSSTGRKTQYF

size: .
J: TRBJ1-1
V: TRBV7-9
D: .
DNA: TGTGCCAGCAGCTTGAGGGCAGAGGGCACTGAAGCTTTCTTT
CDR3: CASSLRAEGTEAFF

size: few
J: TRBJ1-1
V: TRBV5-5
D: .
DNA: TGTGCCAGCAGCCCACCTAGAGGCACTGAAGCTTTCTTT
CDR3: CASSPPRGTEAFF

size: .
J: TRBJ2-1
V: TRBV28
D: TRBD1
DNA: TGTGCCAGCAGTCCTACAGGGGGTACTTACAATGAGCAGTTCTTC
CDR3: CASSPTGGTYNEQFF

size: .
J: TRBJ1-2
V: TRBV6-5
D: .
DNA: TGTGCCAGCAGACAAACAGAGGCGGCTGGCTACACCTTC
CDR3: CASRQTEAAGYTF

size: .
J: TRBJ2-3
V: TRBV29-1
D: .
DNA: TGCAGCATTAGCTTCGCAGATACGCAGTATTTT
CDR3: CSISFADTQYF

size: .
J: TRBJ1-2
V: TRBV30
D: TRBD1
DNA: TGTGCCTGGAGCGGAACAGGGGTTGGCTACACCTTC
CDR3: CAWSGTGVGYTF

size: once
J: TRBJ1-1
V: TRBV7-3
D: .
DNA: TGTGCCAGCAGCTTTGATGGCGATGGTGAAGCTTTCTTT
CDR3: CASSFDGDGEAFF

size: .
J: TRBJ2-1
V: TRBV9
D: .
DNA: TGTGCCAGCAGCGTCGAGGCGCTGAGGGGCAATGAGCAGTTCTTC
CDR3: CASSVEALRGNEQFF

size: .
J: TRBJ2-3
V: TRBV19
D: TRBD1
DNA: TGTGCCAGTAGTCCTAGGACAGGTTTAGATACGCAGTATTTT
CDR3: CASSPRTGLDTQYF

size: many
J: TRBJ1-1
V: TRBV5-4
D: .
DNA: TGTGCCAGCAGCTTGGGCCCTGCCATCGACACTGAAGCTTTCTTT
CDR3: CASSLGPAIDTEAFF

size: .
J: TRBJ2-7
V: TRBV6-1
D: .
DNA: TGTGCCAGCAGTGAGTTCACAGGGCTACCCTACGAGCAGTACTTC
CDR3: CASSEFTGLPYEQYF

size: .
J: TRBJ1-3
V: TRBV10-3
D: .
DNA: TGTGCCATCAGTGCCCGACCAGGGGATTTCTCTGGAAACACCATATATTTT
CDR3: CAISARPGDFSGNTIYF

size: .
J: TRBJ1-5
V: TRBV6-5
D: .
DNA: TGTGCCAGCAGTTACGTGGGGCCGAATCAGCCCCAGCATTTT
CDR3: CASSYVGPNQPQHF

size: .
J: TRBJ1-1
V: TRBV2
D: .
DNA: TGTGCCAGCAGTGAACGGGGAACTGAAGCTTTCTTT
CDR3: CASSERGTEAFF

size: many
J: TRBJ1-3
V: TRBV30
D: .
DNA: TGTGCCTGGAGTGGTTCCCCCTCTGGAAACACCATATATTTT
CDR3: CAWSGSPSGNTIYF

size: .
J: TRBJ2-3
V: TRBV7-2
D: .
DNA: TGTGCCACAACAGAGGGACTTTTCACAGATACGCAGTATTTT
CDR3: CATTEGLFTDTQYF

size: .
J: TRBJ1-2
V: TRBV7-2
D: TRBD1
DNA: TGTGCCAGCAGCTTATCAGGGACAGGGCTAAGCTATGGCTACACCTTC
CDR3: CASSLSGTGLSYGYTF

size: .
J: TRBJ2-2
V: TRBV7-9
D: .
DNA: TGTGCCAGCAGCTCACGACAGTCCACCGGGGAGCTGTTTTTT
CDR3: CASSSRQSTGELFF

size: .
J: TRBJ2-3
V: TRBV2
D: .
DNA: TGTGCCAGCAGTGTAGGAATGGGTCCTGATACGCAGTATTTT
CDR3: CASSVGMGPDTQYF

size: .
J: TRBJ1-2
V: TRBV1
D: .
DNA: TGCACCAGCAGCCACTACCCTTTGGGACAGGGGGAGGGTGGCTACACCTTC
CDR3: CTSSHYPLGQGEGGYTF

size: .
J: TRBJ2-5
V: TRBV27
D: TRBD2
DNA: TGTGCCAGCAGTTTAAAAGCGGGGCCCCCAGAGGGCCAGTACTTC
CDR3: CASSLKAGPPEGQYF

size: .
J: TRBJ2-5
V: TRBV19
D: TRBD2
DNA: TGTGCCAGTAGTGAAGGGACTAGCGGGAGAAGGGAGACCCAGTACTTC
CDR3: CASSEGTSGRRETQYF

size: .
J: TRBJ2-1
V: TRBV30
D: .
DNA: TGTGCCTGGAGTGTATCCTGGCTGAGGACCTACAATGAGCAGTTCTTC
CDR3: CAWSVSWLRTYNEQFF

size: .
J: TRBJ1-1
V: TRBV5-1
D: .
DNA: TGCGCCAGCAGCTTGGGAGATATTATTAACACTGAAGCTTTCTTT
CDR3: CASSLGDIINTEAFF